The 21 T cell receptor beta chains presented below share a single source sample, sequenced in a study of shared clonotypes between healthy human individuals. TCRdb's table, derived via immunoSEQ multiplex PCR, lists solely in-frame clones and lacks some. Altogether more than 2,000,000 clones are present, about 92% being singletons, with the ten largest covering approximately 0.4%. Material for sequencing was naive CD4+ T cells from PBMCs. Documented subset: CD45RA+ positively selected. The receptors derive from a man in his late teens or twenties in good health. Some clones in this sample may be carry-over from other donors' samples.

The V and J genes are TRBV18 and TRBJ2-5; D unclear. Germline V gene data show CDR1 as KGHSH and CDR2 as LQKENI. V lost 6 bases and J 5 bases, leaving 13 bases between the germline ends. The CDR3 consists of 13 residues. The CDR3: CASSTVVGETQYF. Here the CDR3 DNA reads TGTGCCAGCTCCACGGTGGTGGGGGAGACCCAGTACTTC.

As regards this clone: The CDR3 does not close with the conserved phenylalanine or tryptophan, likely indicating a read error. This chain links TRBV7-9 with TRBJ1-2; 9 bases map to TRBD1. The CDR3 sequence is 16 residues long. The J segment lost 1 base and the V segment lost 4 bases, leaving 7 bases of the junction unmatched. The germline V gene encodes CDR1 SEHNR and CDR2 FQNEAQ (reference sequence). CDR3 amino acids: CASSSGGTGFNYGYTL. Written as DNA, the CDR3 is TGTGCCAGCAGCTCCGGGGGGACAGGGTTTAACTATGGCTACACCCTC.

The rearrangement links TRBV9 to TRBJ2-3; TRBD2 aligns across 10 bases. CDR1 SGDLS and CDR2 YYNGEE come from the germline V gene. There are 15 residues in the CDR3. V dropped 3 bases and J dropped 6; count of bases not matched to a gene: 7. The CDR3 nucleotides are TGTGCCAGCAGCGGCGGGACTAGCGTTTCGGATACGCAGTATTTT. It encodes CASSGGTSVSDTQYF.

V usage is TRBV15 and J usage is TRBJ2-3, with 7 bases fitting TRBD2. Losses at the gene ends were 8 bases for V and 3 bases for J; bases not matched to a gene: 2. CDR3 length: 12 amino acids. From germline, CDR1 is LNHNV and CDR2 YYDKDF (reference sequence). Here the CDR3 DNA reads TGTGCCACCGGGCGGGGGACAGATACGCAGTATTTT. Translation gives CATGRGTDTQYF.

This chain links TRBV5-1 with TRBJ2-3, with D tentatively TRBD2 (6 bases). The CDR3 is 15 amino acids. The germline V and J ends were trimmed by 2 bases and 0 bases, with 10 bases remaining between them. Germline CDR1 SGHRS, CDR2 YFSETQ. The CDR3 here is CASSFEGGSTDTQYF. The DNA of the CDR3 is TGCGCCAGCAGCTTCGAGGGAGGCAGCACAGATACGCAGTATTTT.

The chain's CDR3 is CASSLRGRTHEQYF. DNA for the CDR3: TGTGCCAGCAGCTTAAGAGGGAGGACCCACGAGCAGTACTTC. The chain uses TRBV7-2 and TRBJ2-7; maybe TRBD2 (6 bases). The germline V gene encodes CDR1 SGHTA and CDR2 FQGNSA. V was pared by 2 bases and J by 5 bases, with 13 bases between. The CDR3 spans 14 residues.

The CDR3 is CASRNDRAGANVLTF. DNA of the CDR3: TGTGCCAGCAGAAACGACAGGGCTGGGGCCAACGTCCTGACTTTC. The chain is built from TRBV28 and TRBJ2-6; 7 positions match TRBD1. CDR3 length: 15 residues. V trimming: 6 bases; J trimming: 2 bases; junction bases outside the gene matches: 4. Per germline, CDR1 MDHEN and CDR2 SYDVKM. The whole variable domain, filled in from reference TRBV28 and TRBJ2-6, reads DVKVTQSSRYLVKRTGEKVFLECVQDMDHENMFWYRQDPGLGLRLIYFSYDVKMKEKGDIPEGYSVSREKKERFSLILESASTNQTSMYLCASRNDRAGANVLTFGAGSRLTVL.

The rearrangement links TRBV14 to TRBJ2-5; 7 nucleotides line up with TRBD2. CDR1 SGHDN and CDR2 FVKESK come from the germline V gene. Trimming at V came to 2 bases and at J to 1 base, leaving 10 bases not matched to a gene. This CDR3 has 17 residues. The DNA of the CDR3 is TGTGCCAGCAGCCAATCCCGACTGACTAGCCCCCAAGAGACCCAGTACTTC. Residues: CASSQSRLTSPQETQYF.

The chain employs TRBV28 and TRBJ2-2, with 8 bases identical to TRBD1. The CDR3 spans 15 residues. The germline V gene has CDR1 MDHEN and CDR2 SYDVKM. Trimming removed 6 bases from V and 6 bases from J; junction bases left unmatched: 9. CDR3 region: CASRTGTGYPGELFF. CDR3 in DNA: TGTGCCAGCAGAACCGGGACAGGTTACCCCGGGGAGCTGTTTTTT.

V usage is TRBV5-4 and J usage is TRBJ1-4; D is unclear. V was cut by 1 base and J by 3 bases, with 13 bases left in between. Germline V gene sequence: CDR1 SGHNT, CDR2 YYREEE (reference sequence). The CDR3 contains 16 residues. The CDR3 DNA follows: TGTGCCAGCAGCTTGTGGGCCGCGAACTCTAATGAAAAACTGTTTTTT. Residues: CASSLWAANSNEKLFF.

The chain employs TRBV6-5 and TRBJ2-1; perhaps TRBD2 as D (6 bases). Trimming left V 5 bases short and J 7 bases short, with 15 bases between. The CDR3 runs 14 residues. The germline gives CDR1 MNHEY, CDR2 SVGAGI. Here the CDR3 DNA reads TGTGCCAGCAGTCGGGGGACTTCAGGGAATGAGCAGTTCTTC. It specifies CASSRGTSGNEQFF.

The chain joins TRBV5-6 to TRBJ2-7, with a tentative D call TRBD2 (7 bases). V was clipped by 6 bases and J by 7 bases, with 17 bases between them. Germline-derived CDR1 and CDR2 are SGHDT and YYEEEE. CDR3 length equals 13 residues. The CDR3 DNA reads TGTGCCAGCAATCTCGCGGGGGCGGGGGAGCAGTACTTC. It encodes CASNLAGAGEQYF.

The rearrangement joins TRBV5-1 to TRBJ2-3; D gene ambiguous. This CDR3 comprises 14 residues. The germline V gene has CDR1 SGHRS and CDR2 YFSETQ. V lost 5 bases and J 2 bases, leaving 12 bases between the germline ends. The CDR3 region has the DNA TGCGCCAGCAGTTCGACCTTAAACACAGATACGCAGTATTTT. Residues: CASSSTLNTDTQYF.

The rearrangement joins TRBV27 to TRBJ1-2; 11 bases are shared with TRBD1. Germline CDR1 is MNHEY and CDR2 is SMNVEV (reference sequence). Unmatched junction bases numbered 4, after V lost 5 bases and J lost 2 bases. The CDR3 spans 15 residues. The CDR3 DNA follows: TGTGCCAGCAGTCCCTGGGACAGGGGGAACTATGGCTACACCTTC. Protein sequence: CASSPWDRGNYGYTF.

The chain uses TRBV9 and TRBJ1-3; D remains ambiguous. CDR1 SGDLS and CDR2 YYNGEE come from the germline V gene. V gave up 4 bases and J gave up 2 bases, with 13 bases separating them. There are 15 residues in the CDR3. CDR3 DNA sequence: TGTGCCAGCAGCCCCACCCGGACGGCTGGAAACACCATATATTTT. Translating it yields CASSPTRTAGNTIYF.

This chain uses TRBV4-3 with TRBJ1-4; no definite D call. The CDR3 loop spans 14 amino acids. Germline loops: CDR1 LGHNA, CDR2 YSLEER. Trimming removed 2 bases at V and 7 bases at J, with 11 bases between. CDR3 residues: CASSQKGAGEKLFF. The CDR3 DNA follows: TGCGCCAGCAGCCAAAAAGGCGCTGGTGAAAAACTGTTTTTT.

This clone appeared a single time. The V and J genes are TRBV6-6 and TRBJ2-7; D gene uncertain. This CDR3 has 14 residues. V was clipped by 2 bases and J by 4 bases, with 12 bases between them. Germline loops: CDR1 MNHNY, CDR2 SVGAGI (reference sequence). The CDR3 nucleotides are TGTGCCAGCAGTTACGCGTCAAGGGCGTACGAGCAGTACTTC. Amino acid sequence: CASSYASRAYEQYF.

This sequence joins TRBV4-2 and TRBJ1-4, with D possibly being TRBD1 (6 bases). With 1 base removed from V and 4 bases from J, the gap between germline ends came to 10 bases. The CDR3 consists of 15 residues. The germline CDR1 and CDR2 sequences are LGHNA and YNFKEQ. CDR3 sequence (DNA): TGTGCCAGCAGCCAAGGAACACAGGGTAATGAAAAACTGTTTTTT. Amino acids: CASSQGTQGNEKLFF.

The CDR3 region has the DNA TGTGCCAGTAGTATATCGTTGCTAAGACTAGCGGGAGGTATCGAGCAGTACTTC. Protein product: CASSISLLRLAGGIEQYF. This chain links TRBV19 with TRBJ2-7; 13 positions match TRBD2. Trimming at V came to 2 bases and at J to 6 bases, leaving 13 bases not matched to a gene. The germline V gene encodes CDR1 LNHDA and CDR2 SQIVND (reference sequence). This CDR3 spans 18 amino acids.

V is TRBV10-1 and J is TRBJ2-3; the D gene is possibly TRBD1 (5 bases). From germline, CDR1 is WNHNN and CDR2 SYGVQD (reference sequence). The CDR3 extends over 14 amino acids. Trimming cost V 3 bases and J 3 bases, with 10 bases left between them. CDR3 protein: CASSDQGVTDTQYF. The CDR3 DNA reads TGCGCCAGCAGTGATCAGGGCGTAACAGATACGCAGTATTTT.

The gene calls are TRBV19 and TRBJ2-7, with TRBD2 matching 8 bases. This CDR3 is 14 amino acids long. Germline CDR1 reads LNHDA; CDR2 reads SQIVND (reference sequence). The J segment lost 4 bases and the V segment lost 9 bases, leaving 11 bases of the junction unmatched. CDR3 in amino acids: CASTKTSGPYEQYF. CDR3 DNA sequence: TGTGCCAGCACCAAAACTAGCGGACCATACGAGCAGTACTTC.